A selection of T cell receptor beta chains follows, all from one sample in a study of CD8 T cells in Susac syndrome. TCRdb redid the calling of the immunoSEQ multiplex PCR reads with MiXCR, one entry per CDR3 protein. The repertoire holds about 140,000 distinct CDR3 sequences, with 85% to 95% as singletons. The specimen was CD4+ T cells from PBMCs. These TCRs come from a human donor with multiple sclerosis. Each CDR3 is given with its conserved first and last residue. D genes are given only for firm matches. The listing skips clone size in some rows; elsewhere it reads once, few, many or a size class.

V gene: TRBV3-1; clone size: NA; J gene: TRBJ2-7; CDR3 length: 14; D gene: TRBD1; CDR3 protein: CASSQGDRGKLQYF; CDR3 DNA: TGTGCCAGCAGCCAAGGGGACAGGGGAAAATTGCAGTACTTC
V gene: TRBV6-5; clone size: NA; J gene: TRBJ2-1; CDR3 length: 15; D gene: TRBD2; CDR3 protein: CASSPNGLAGGRQFF; CDR3 DNA: TGTGCCAGCAGCCCTAACGGACTAGCGGGAGGGCGACAGTTCTTC
V gene: TRBV7-9; clone size: NA; J gene: TRBJ2-7; CDR3 length: 14; D gene: TRBD1; CDR3 protein: CASSFGDRSYEQYF; CDR3 DNA: TGTGCCAGCAGCTTCGGGGACAGGTCCTACGAGCAGTACTTC
V gene: TRBV20-1; clone size: NA; J gene: TRBJ2-7; CDR3 length: 11; D gene: NA; CDR3 protein: CSARVRGEQYF; CDR3 DNA: TGCAGTGCTAGAGTTCGGGGGGAGCAGTACTTC
V gene: TRBV20-1; clone size: few; J gene: TRBJ2-5; CDR3 length: 15; D gene: TRBD1; CDR3 protein: CSARRRQGIQETQYF; CDR3 DNA: TGCAGTGCTAGGCGAAGACAGGGGATCCAAGAGACCCAGTACTTC
V gene: TRBV20-1; clone size: NA; J gene: TRBJ2-1; CDR3 length: 15; D gene: TRBD2; CDR3 protein: CSAGLAGGLNNEQFF; CDR3 DNA: TGCAGTGCTGGACTAGCGGGAGGACTAAACAATGAGCAGTTCTTC
V gene: TRBV5-1; clone size: NA; J gene: TRBJ2-5; CDR3 length: 14; D gene: NA; CDR3 protein: CASRIMSFQETQYF; CDR3 DNA: TGCGCCAGCAGAATTATGAGTTTCCAAGAGACCCAGTACTTC
V gene: TRBV12-3/TRBV12-4; clone size: NA; J gene: TRBJ1-5; CDR3 length: 14; D gene: NA; CDR3 protein: CASNWGTGNQPQHF; CDR3 DNA: TGTGCCAGCAATTGGGGGACGGGCAATCAGCCCCAGCATTTT
V gene: TRBV20-1; clone size: NA; J gene: TRBJ1-2; CDR3 length: 14; D gene: NA; CDR3 protein: CSARPLNGIYGYTF; CDR3 DNA: TGCAGTGCTAGACCTCTCAACGGAATCTATGGCTACACCTTC
V gene: TRBV23-1; clone size: NA; J gene: TRBJ1-1; CDR3 length: 15; D gene: NA; CDR3 protein: CASSPLGGNSPEAFF; CDR3 DNA: TGCGCCAGCAGTCCTCTGGGGGGTAATTCTCCTGAAGCTTTCTTT
V gene: TRBV7-2; clone size: NA; J gene: TRBJ2-2; CDR3 length: 12; D gene: NA; CDR3 protein: CASSSLTGELFF; CDR3 DNA: TGTGCCAGCAGCAGCTTAACCGGGGAGCTGTTTTTT
V gene: TRBV30; clone size: NA; J gene: TRBJ2-7; CDR3 length: 13; D gene: TRBD1; CDR3 protein: CAWSKDRAREQYF; CDR3 DNA: TGTGCCTGGAGTAAGGACAGGGCAAGGGAGCAGTACTTC
V gene: TRBV12-3/TRBV12-4; clone size: NA; J gene: TRBJ1-1; CDR3 length: 15; D gene: NA; CDR3 protein: CASSRRLTVNTEAFF; CDR3 DNA: TGTGCCAGCAGTCGGAGATTGACGGTGAACACTGAAGCTTTCTTT
V gene: TRBV24-1; clone size: once; J gene: TRBJ2-3; CDR3 length: 14; D gene: NA; CDR3 protein: CATSDTLSTDTQYF; CDR3 DNA: TGTGCCACCAGTGATACGCTCAGCACAGATACGCAGTATTTT
V gene: TRBV20-1; clone size: NA; J gene: TRBJ1-6; CDR3 length: 13; D gene: NA; CDR3 protein: CSASLQGGSPLHF; CDR3 DNA: TGCAGTGCTAGTCTACAGGGAGGTTCACCCCTCCACTTT
V gene: TRBV3-1; clone size: NA; J gene: TRBJ1-1; CDR3 length: 14; D gene: NA; CDR3 protein: CASSPLTGNTEAFF; CDR3 DNA: TGTGCCAGCAGCCCACTAACAGGGAACACTGAAGCTTTCTTT
V gene: TRBV5-6; clone size: NA; J gene: TRBJ2-7; CDR3 length: 14; D gene: TRBD1; CDR3 protein: CASRPGTGRYEQYF; CDR3 DNA: TGTGCCAGCAGACCCGGGACAGGCCGCTACGAGCAGTACTTC
V gene: TRBV30; clone size: once; J gene: TRBJ2-1; CDR3 length: 12; D gene: NA; CDR3 protein: CAWIEGKGEQFF; CDR3 DNA: TGTGCCTGGATAGAGGGGAAGGGTGAGCAGTTCTTC
V gene: TRBV7-7; clone size: once; J gene: TRBJ2-3; CDR3 length: 15; D gene: TRBD2; CDR3 protein: CASSSLAGGRDTQYF; CDR3 DNA: TGTGCCAGCAGCTCCCTAGCGGGGGGGCGAGATACGCAGTATTTT
V gene: TRBV11-3; clone size: NA; J gene: TRBJ2-7; CDR3 length: 15; D gene: TRBD1; CDR3 protein: CASSQTGQGANEQYF; CDR3 DNA: TGTGCCAGCAGCCAAACTGGACAGGGGGCGAACGAGCAGTACTTC
V gene: TRBV5-1; clone size: NA; J gene: TRBJ1-2; CDR3 length: 13; D gene: TRBD1; CDR3 protein: CASSLGQGNGYTF; CDR3 DNA: TGCGCCAGCAGCTTGGGACAGGGGAATGGCTACACCTTC
V gene: TRBV6-4; clone size: NA; J gene: TRBJ2-1; CDR3 length: 15; D gene: TRBD1; CDR3 protein: CASSTNRGLGNEQFF; CDR3 DNA: TGTGCCAGCAGCACTAACAGGGGGTTGGGGAATGAGCAGTTCTTC
V gene: TRBV12-3/TRBV12-4; clone size: NA; J gene: TRBJ1-1; CDR3 length: 13; D gene: NA; CDR3 protein: CASSLAERTEAFF; CDR3 DNA: TGTGCCAGCAGTTTAGCAGAAAGAACTGAAGCTTTCTTT
V gene: TRBV20-1; clone size: NA; J gene: TRBJ2-7; CDR3 length: 14; D gene: NA; CDR3 protein: CSARSWAGSYEQYF; CDR3 DNA: TGCAGTGCTAGATCTTGGGCAGGATCCTACGAGCAGTACTTC
V gene: TRBV7-2; clone size: NA; J gene: TRBJ1-1; CDR3 length: 12; D gene: NA; CDR3 protein: CASSLWTGEAFF; CDR3 DNA: TGTGCCAGCAGCTTGTGGACCGGTGAAGCTTTCTTT
V gene: TRBV20-1; clone size: NA; J gene: TRBJ1-2; CDR3 length: 12; D gene: NA; CDR3 protein: CSARTVDYGYTF; CDR3 DNA: TGCAGTGCTAGGACAGTCGACTATGGCTACACCTTC
V gene: TRBV19; clone size: once; J gene: TRBJ2-7; CDR3 length: 16; D gene: TRBD1; CDR3 protein: CASSSSGTGGSYEQYF; CDR3 DNA: TGTGCCAGTAGTAGTTCCGGGACAGGAGGCTCCTACGAGCAGTACTTC
V gene: TRBV7-2; clone size: NA; J gene: TRBJ2-7; CDR3 length: 15; D gene: TRBD1; CDR3 protein: CASSLGTGVTYEQYF; CDR3 DNA: TGTGCCAGCAGCTTAGGGACAGGGGTCACCTACGAGCAGTACTTC
V gene: TRBV12-3/TRBV12-4; clone size: few; J gene: TRBJ1-1; CDR3 length: 12; D gene: NA; CDR3 protein: CASSLRVTEAFF; CDR3 DNA: TGTGCCAGCAGTTTGAGGGTAACTGAAGCTTTCTTT
V gene: TRBV29-1; clone size: NA; J gene: TRBJ2-2; CDR3 length: 17; D gene: TRBD2; CDR3 protein: CSVGTSGSPSNTGELFF; CDR3 DNA: TGCAGCGTGGGGACTAGCGGGAGTCCCTCTAACACCGGGGAGCTGTTTTTT
V gene: TRBV6-6; clone size: NA; J gene: TRBJ1-5; CDR3 length: 16; D gene: NA; CDR3 protein: CASGSRQGDSNQPQHF; CDR3 DNA: TGTGCCAGCGGCTCTCGTCAGGGAGATAGCAATCAGCCCCAGCATTTT
V gene: TRBV5-8; clone size: NA; J gene: TRBJ1-2; CDR3 length: 12; D gene: NA; CDR3 protein: CASSIGYYGYTF; CDR3 DNA: TGTGCCAGCAGCATCGGTTACTATGGCTACACCTTC
V gene: TRBV5-1; clone size: NA; J gene: TRBJ2-2; CDR3 length: 15; D gene: NA; CDR3 protein: CASSLGAGITGELFF; CDR3 DNA: TGCGCCAGCAGCTTGGGGGCAGGGATCACCGGGGAGCTGTTTTTT
V gene: TRBV20-1; clone size: NA; J gene: TRBJ2-3; CDR3 length: 17; D gene: NA; CDR3 protein: CSATPRGAGARTDTQYF; CDR3 DNA: TGCAGTGCTACTCCGAGGGGGGCGGGAGCAAGGACAGATACGCAGTATTTT
V gene: TRBV30; clone size: NA; J gene: TRBJ1-1; CDR3 length: 15; D gene: NA; CDR3 protein: CAWTKGGLMNTEAFF; CDR3 DNA: TGTGCCTGGACTAAAGGTGGTTTGATGAACACTGAAGCTTTCTTT
V gene: TRBV29-1; clone size: NA; J gene: TRBJ1-2; CDR3 length: 10; D gene: TRBD1; CDR3 protein: CSVTGSGFTF; CDR3 DNA: TGCAGCGTGACAGGGAGTGGCTTCACCTTC
V gene: TRBV28; clone size: NA; J gene: TRBJ1-2; CDR3 length: 13; D gene: NA; CDR3 protein: CASGDQGPDGYTF; CDR3 DNA: TGTGCCAGCGGGGACCAGGGGCCCGATGGCTACACCTTC
V gene: TRBV7-2; clone size: few; J gene: TRBJ1-1; CDR3 length: 15; D gene: NA; CDR3 protein: CASSLPAGVSTEAFF; CDR3 DNA: TGTGCCAGCAGCCTCCCAGCGGGGGTATCCACTGAAGCTTTCTTT
V gene: TRBV20-1; clone size: NA; J gene: TRBJ1-2; CDR3 length: 14; D gene: TRBD1; CDR3 protein: CRATGTGDGYGYTF; CDR3 DNA: TGCAGGGCCACCGGGACAGGGGACGGGTATGGCTACACCTTC
V gene: TRBV20-1; clone size: NA; J gene: TRBJ2-3; CDR3 length: 16; D gene: TRBD1; CDR3 protein: CSANSGTGGNTDTQYF; CDR3 DNA: TGCAGTGCCAACTCCGGGACAGGGGGTAACACAGATACGCAGTATTTT
V gene: TRBV20-1; clone size: NA; J gene: TRBJ2-7; CDR3 length: 14; D gene: TRBD1; CDR3 protein: CSASQLGQGYEQYF; CDR3 DNA: TGCAGTGCTAGTCAGCTGGGACAGGGCTACGAGCAGTACTTC
V gene: TRBV6-1; clone size: NA; J gene: TRBJ2-5; CDR3 length: 16; D gene: TRBD2; CDR3 protein: CASLSSGTSGAKTQYF; CDR3 DNA: TGTGCCAGCCTTTCTTCCGGGACTAGCGGGGCGAAGACCCAGTACTTC
V gene: TRBV5-1; clone size: NA; J gene: TRBJ1-4; CDR3 length: 15; D gene: NA; CDR3 protein: CASSLEGRTNEKLFF; CDR3 DNA: TGCGCCAGCAGTCTCGAGGGGAGAACTAATGAAAAACTGTTTTTT
V gene: TRBV7-2; clone size: NA; J gene: TRBJ2-1; CDR3 length: 11; D gene: NA; CDR3 protein: CASYGRSEQFF; CDR3 DNA: TGTGCCAGCTACGGACGGAGTGAGCAGTTCTTC
V gene: TRBV3-1; clone size: NA; J gene: TRBJ2-1; CDR3 length: 16; D gene: TRBD2; CDR3 protein: CASSHAVAGAYNEQFF; CDR3 DNA: TGTGCCAGCAGCCATGCGGTAGCGGGGGCCTACAATGAGCAGTTCTTC
V gene: TRBV12-3/TRBV12-4; clone size: NA; J gene: TRBJ2-3; CDR3 length: 11; D gene: NA; CDR3 protein: CASSFADTQYF; CDR3 DNA: TGTGCCAGCAGTTTTGCAGATACGCAGTATTTT
V gene: TRBV4-3; clone size: NA; J gene: TRBJ2-2; CDR3 length: 13; D gene: NA; CDR3 protein: CASSYREAGELFF; CDR3 DNA: TGCGCCAGCAGCTACAGGGAAGCGGGGGAGCTGTTTTTT
V gene: TRBV12-3/TRBV12-4; clone size: NA; J gene: TRBJ2-3; CDR3 length: 15; D gene: TRBD1; CDR3 protein: CASSSSWTGSDTQYF; CDR3 DNA: TGTGCCAGCAGTTCTAGCTGGACAGGATCAGATACGCAGTATTTT
V gene: TRBV7-9; clone size: NA; J gene: TRBJ2-1; CDR3 length: 15; D gene: NA; CDR3 protein: CASSAQGRGDNEQFF; CDR3 DNA: TGTGCCAGCAGCGCGCAAGGCAGAGGCGACAATGAGCAGTTCTTC
V gene: TRBV12-3/TRBV12-4; clone size: NA; J gene: TRBJ1-5; CDR3 length: 15; D gene: NA; CDR3 protein: CASRQTGTGNQPQHF; CDR3 DNA: TGTGCCAGCAGACAAACGGGAACGGGCAATCAGCCCCAGCATTTT
V gene: TRBV6-7; clone size: NA; J gene: TRBJ2-7; CDR3 length: 16; D gene: NA; CDR3 protein: CASSYFRKADPYEQYF; CDR3 DNA: TGTGCCAGCAGTTACTTTCGCAAGGCAGACCCCTACGAGCAGTACTTC
V gene: TRBV25-1; clone size: NA; J gene: TRBJ2-1; CDR3 length: 12; D gene: TRBD1; CDR3 protein: CASSEYRGKQFF; CDR3 DNA: TGTGCCAGCAGTGAATACAGGGGGAAGCAGTTCTTC